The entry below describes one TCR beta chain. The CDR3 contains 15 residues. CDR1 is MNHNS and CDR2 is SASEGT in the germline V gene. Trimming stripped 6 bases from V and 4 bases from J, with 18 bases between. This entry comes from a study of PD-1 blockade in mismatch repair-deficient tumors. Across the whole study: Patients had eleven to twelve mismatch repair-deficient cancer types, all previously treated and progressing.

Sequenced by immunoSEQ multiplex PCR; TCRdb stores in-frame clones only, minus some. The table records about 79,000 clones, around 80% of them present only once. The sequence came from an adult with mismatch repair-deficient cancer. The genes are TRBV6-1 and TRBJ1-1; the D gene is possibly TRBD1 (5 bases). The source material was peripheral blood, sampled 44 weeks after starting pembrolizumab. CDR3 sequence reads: CASRNRRQGFTEAFF. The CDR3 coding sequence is TGTGCCAGCAGAAACCGGAGGCAGGGATTCACTGAAGCTTTCTTT.